Following are 30 T cell receptor beta chains from one sample sequenced in a study of CD4 T cells in relation to SARS-CoV-2 and coronaviruses. Generated by immunoSEQ multiplex PCR, the TCRdb table keeps only in-frame clones and is missing some. In the table there are about 64,000 clones, about 95% of which are singletons. Unexposed donor CD4+ T cells date from 2011-2018, before the COVID-19 pandemic. The source material was naive CD4+ T cells from PBMCs. The subset: naive CD4+ T cells isolated by negative enrichment. The origin of the receptors is a human donor in good health.

The CDR3 bases are TGTGCCAGCAGTGCTAATACAGATACGCAGTATTTT. Protein product: CASSANTDTQYF. This chain connects TRBV2 to TRBJ2-3, with D hard to call. V was cut by 4 bases and J by 3 bases, with 5 bases left in between. Looked up from germline, CDR1 is SNHLY and CDR2 is FYNNEI. The CDR3 sequence is 12 residues long.

The chain combines TRBV4-1 with TRBJ2-1, with 12 nucleotides matching TRBD1. The V segment lost 4 bases and the J segment 8 bases; nucleotides outside the gene matches: 6. This CDR3 comprises 15 residues. The germline V gene has CDR1 MGHRA and CDR2 YSYEKL. CDR3 amino acids: CASSPSGTGGHEQFF. In nucleotides, the CDR3 is TGCGCCAGCAGCCCCTCCGGGACAGGGGGCCATGAGCAGTTCTTC.

The chain is built from TRBV18 and TRBJ1-5, with D tentatively TRBD1 (6 bases). The germline CDR1 and CDR2 sequences are KGHSH and LQKENI. V shed 2 bases and J shed 4 bases, with 9 bases lying between them. This CDR3 comprises 14 residues. Here the CDR3 reads CASSPSTGNQPQHF. The CDR3 DNA is TGTGCCAGCTCACCAAGCACAGGGAATCAGCCCCAGCATTTT.

A single count supports this clone. This rearrangement joins TRBV28 to TRBJ1-5; D is unresolved. CDR3 length: 15 residues. Per germline, CDR1 MDHEN and CDR2 SYDVKM. Trimming cost V 10 bases and J 4 bases, with 20 bases left between them. The CDR3: CATELPTSNNQPQHF. In DNA, the CDR3 is TGTGCCACCGAACTCCCAACGAGTAATAATCAGCCCCAGCATTTT.

This clone came up once. The rearrangement links TRBV10-3 to TRBJ2-3, with D possibly being TRBD1 (5 bases). V lost 3 bases and J lost 7, with 8 bases in between. Germline V gene data show CDR1 as ENHRY and CDR2 as SYGVKD. The CDR3 sequence is 12 residues long. CDR3 sequence reads: CAISEDSYTQYF. For the CDR3, the DNA is TGTGCCATCAGTGAAGACAGCTATACGCAGTATTTT.

The rearrangement uses TRBV3-1 (or the pseudogene TRBV3-2) and TRBJ2-7; D tentatively reads TRBD1 or TRBD2 (5 bases each). Trimming shortened V by 0 bases and J by 2 bases, and 8 bases separated the two germline ends. CDR1 and CDR2 from the germline V gene are LGHDT and YNNKEL (reference sequence). The CDR3 runs to 14 residues. The CDR3 DNA is TGTGCCAGCAGCCAAGATTCGGGGCCCTACGAGCAGTACTTC. It yields the protein CASSQDSGPYEQYF.

The chain couples TRBV18 to TRBJ1-4, with TRBD1 as a possible D gene (6 bases). The germline CDR1 and CDR2 sequences are KGHSH and LQKENI. Trimming left V 3 bases short and J 0 bases short, with 8 bases between. This CDR3 is built from 15 residues. In nucleotides, the CDR3 is TGTGCCAGCTCACCGGAGGGGGCAACTAATGAAAAACTGTTTTTT. It translates to CASSPEGATNEKLFF.

The chain combines TRBV7-2 with TRBJ2-1; 10 bases fit TRBD2. CDR1 is SGHTA and CDR2 is FQGNSA in the germline V gene. The CDR3 is 13 residues long. V dropped 4 bases and J dropped 9; count of bases not matched to a gene: 3. The CDR3 DNA is TGTGCCAGCAGCTCGGGACTAGCGAGTGAGCAGTTCTTC. As protein: CASSSGLASEQFF.

This chain connects TRBV6-5 to TRBJ1-5, with 11 positions matching TRBD1. Germline V lookup: CDR1 MNHEY, CDR2 SVGAGI. V was pared by 6 bases and J by 5 bases, with 3 bases of the junction left unmatched. The CDR3 spans 14 residues. DNA for the CDR3: TGTGCCAGCAGCAGGACAGGGGGCGATCAGCCCCAGCATTTT. It encodes CASSRTGGDQPQHF.

The genes are TRBV28 and TRBJ1-5; the D is unclear. Germline CDR1 is MDHEN and CDR2 is SYDVKM. V lost 3 bases, J lost 3 bases, and 9 bases lay in between. The CDR3 length is 14 residues. The CDR3, as DNA: TGTGCCAGCAGTTTGATAGAGAACAATCAGCCCCAGCATTTT. Translation: CASSLIENNQPQHF.

The chain combines TRBV6-5 with TRBJ2-7, with D perhaps matching TRBD1 (6 bases). Trimming cost V 6 bases and J 6 bases, with 12 bases left between them. Germline V gives CDR1 MNHEY, CDR2 SVGAGI. This CDR3 has 12 residues. The CDR3 DNA is TGTGCCAGCAGCGGACAGTGGCGCGAGCAGTACTTC. It is translated as CASSGQWREQYF.

This sequence joins TRBV19 and TRBJ2-2, with 8 bases matching TRBD2. This CDR3 has 15 residues. In germline, CDR1 is LNHDA, CDR2 SQIVND (reference sequence). Trimming cost V 4 bases and J 0 bases; bases outside gene matches: 1. In nucleotides, the CDR3 is TGTGCCAGTAGTAGGGGACTAGCGAACACCGGGGAGCTGTTTTTT. This codes for CASSRGLANTGELFF.

The J gene is TRBJ2-7, the V gene TRBV24-1; 12 bases fit TRBD1. The CDR3 consists of 16 residues. Germline CDR1 is KGHDR and CDR2 is SFDVKD. Trimming cost V 4 bases and J 3 bases; bases outside gene matches: 6. The CDR3 sequence: CATSDTGTGGVYEQYF. In nucleotides, the CDR3 is TGTGCCACCAGTGACACAGGGACAGGGGGCGTCTACGAGCAGTACTTC.

The rearrangement uses TRBV10-3 and TRBJ2-2, with D unclear. This CDR3 is built from 16 residues. V was shortened by 2 bases and J by 2 bases, with 12 bases between the two germline ends. The V gene's germline CDR1 is ENHRY and CDR2 SYGVKD. For the CDR3, the DNA is TGTGCCATCAGTGAGCCGGGCGGCTCAAACACCGGGGAGCTGTTTTTT. It encodes CAISEPGGSNTGELFF.

Written as DNA, the CDR3 is TGTGCCTGGGACAGACAAGAGACCCAGTACTTC. Translating gives CAWDRQETQYF. The chain combines TRBV30 with TRBJ2-5; D may be TRBD1 (5 bases). This CDR3 is built from 11 residues. Trimming stripped 5 bases from V and 2 bases from J, with 6 bases between. The germline V gene has CDR1 GTSNPN and CDR2 SVGIG (reference sequence).

The chain has TRBV4-1 and TRBJ1-5; D not resolved. This CDR3 contains 14 residues. CDR1 MGHRA and CDR2 YSYEKL come from the germline V gene. V was pared by 1 base and J by 2 bases, with 6 bases between. CDR3 loop: CASSQVLGNQPQHF. The CDR3 DNA follows: TGCGCCAGCAGCCAAGTTCTGGGCAATCAGCCCCAGCATTTT.

V and J are TRBV3-1 (or the pseudogene TRBV3-2) and TRBJ2-1, with TRBD1 matching 8 bases. Unmatched junction bases numbered 7, after V lost 1 base and J lost 5 bases. CDR1 and CDR2 from the germline V gene are LGHDT and YNNKEL (reference sequence). The CDR3 runs 16 residues. CDR3 protein: CASSQGAGGAHNEQFF. The DNA for the CDR3 is TGTGCCAGCAGCCAAGGGGCAGGGGGCGCCCACAATGAGCAGTTCTTC.

V is TRBV5-4 and J is TRBJ2-2; no firm D call. CDR3 size: 14 residues. V was trimmed by 0 bases and J by 1 base, leaving 4 bases between them. Per the germline V gene, CDR1 is SGHNT and CDR2 is YYREEE (reference sequence). CDR3 DNA sequence: TGTGCCAGCAGCTTGGGGCAGAACACCGGGGAGCTGTTTTTT. Encoded protein: CASSLGQNTGELFF.

This chain links TRBV24-1 with TRBJ1-1; D may be TRBD1 (5 bases). V lost 7 bases and J 5 bases, leaving 19 bases between the germline ends. The CDR3 spans 15 residues. Germline V gene sequence: CDR1 KGHDR, CDR2 SFDVKD. In DNA form, the CDR3 reads TGTGCCACCAGCGCAGGGAGTTCGGGGAAAACTGAAGCTTTCTTT. This encodes CATSAGSSGKTEAFF.

V is TRBV12-3 or TRBV12-4 and J is TRBJ1-1; 7 nucleotides agree with TRBD1. The CDR3 is made up of 12 amino acids. The ends lost 6 bases at V and 7 bases at J; junction bases unmatched: 5. The CDR3 coding sequence is TGTGCCAGCAGCGGGACAGCGGGTGAAGCTTTCTTT. Translating it yields CASSGTAGEAFF.

The rearrangement joins TRBV7-8 to TRBJ1-3; tentative D call: TRBD1 (6 bases). Germline assignment: CDR1 SGHVS and CDR2 FQNEAQ. The CDR3 contains 19 residues. V was trimmed by 0 bases and J by 4 bases, leaving 22 bases between them. In DNA, the CDR3 is TGTGCCAGCAGCTTAGCCCGAGTGAGGGGGGCCACACGGGGAAACACCATATATTTT. Protein sequence: CASSLARVRGATRGNTIYF.

Regarding this clone: Relative to the germline gene, one junction end is altered; a read error may explain this. The chain links TRBV2 to TRBJ1-5; unclear D gene. The germline V gene has CDR1 SNHLY and CDR2 FYNNEI. The CDR3 spans 14 residues. The chain's CDR3 is CASREGLSNQPQHF. In DNA, the CDR3 is TGTGCCAGCAGAGAAGGACTTAGCAATCAGCCCCAGCATTTT.

This sequence joins TRBV5-1 and TRBJ1-1; D unclear. Between the trimmed V and J ends, which lost 4 bases and 1 base, there was a span of 8 bases. Germline loops: CDR1 SGHRS, CDR2 YFSETQ. CDR3 size: 13 residues. The CDR3 reads CASSRAANTEAFF. The CDR3 nucleotides are TGCGCCAGCAGCAGGGCCGCGAACACTGAAGCTTTCTTT. The full variable domain, in which reference TRBV5-1 and TRBJ1-1 provide the parts outside the CDR3, is KAGVTQTPRYLIKTRGQQVTLSCSPISGHRSVSWYQQTPGQGLQFLFEYFSETQRNKGNFPGRFSGRQFSNSRSEMNVSTLELGDSALYLCASSRAANTEAFFGQGTRLTVV.

V gene TRBV5-8 combines with J gene TRBJ1-3; no definite D call. CDR1 is SGHTS, CDR2 YDEGEE, per germline. The CDR3 has 12 amino acids. With 4 bases removed from V and 0 bases from J, the gap between germline ends came to 2 bases. The CDR3: CASSHSGNTIYF. The DNA for the CDR3 is TGTGCCAGCAGCCACTCTGGAAACACCATATATTTT.

V is TRBV28 and J is TRBJ2-7, with 10 bases identical to TRBD1. This CDR3 has 15 residues. V was clipped by 5 bases and J by 3 bases; unmatched bases: 7. In germline, CDR1 is MDHEN, CDR2 SYDVKM. CDR3 DNA: TGTGCCAGCAGTCTGGGGACAGGGGCACTCTACGAGCAGTACTTC. It yields the protein CASSLGTGALYEQYF.

The genes are TRBV11-2 and TRBJ2-5; 7 bases line up with TRBD2. Germline V lookup: CDR1 SGHAT, CDR2 FQNNGV. The CDR3 contains 16 residues. J was trimmed by 5 bases and V by 7 bases; bases with no gene match: 16. The CDR3 is CASNPDYLDGRETQYF. CDR3 bases: TGTGCCAGCAACCCGGACTACCTAGACGGGAGGGAGACCCAGTACTTC.

The chain uses TRBV27 and TRBJ2-2; TRBD2 matches at 9 bases. CDR1 and CDR2 (germline): MNHEY, SMNVEV (reference sequence). The CDR3 totals 14 residues. Trimming at V came to 10 bases and at J to 2 bases, leaving 5 bases not matched to a gene. The CDR3 sequence: CATRLAANTGELFF. The CDR3 coding sequence is TGTGCCACTCGACTAGCGGCCAACACCGGGGAGCTGTTTTTT.

The chain has TRBV5-1 and TRBJ2-1; either TRBD1 or TRBD2 may supply D (5 bases each). The length of the CDR3 is 15 residues. Germline-derived CDR1 and CDR2 are SGHRS and YFSETQ. Trimming pared 0 bases from V and 8 bases from J, leaving 15 bases between. The CDR3 nucleotides are TGCGCCAGCAGCTTGGCGTTGGGGGTTGGGTATGAGCAGTTCTTC. The encoded protein is CASSLALGVGYEQFF.

The chain links TRBV4-2 to TRBJ2-7, with TRBD2 matching over 12 bases. Germline lookup yields CDR1 LGHNA and CDR2 YNFKEQ. Trimming at V came to 0 bases and at J to 2 bases, leaving 5 bases not matched to a gene. This CDR3 comprises 17 residues. The CDR3 region is CASSQDTGTSGPYEQYF. Written as DNA, the CDR3 is TGTGCCAGCAGCCAAGACACCGGGACTAGCGGGCCCTACGAGCAGTACTTC.

The chain recombines TRBV6-5 with TRBJ2-1; TRBD1 matches at 7 bases. The CDR3 totals 15 residues. V dropped 5 bases and J dropped 1; count of bases not matched to a gene: 5. The germline V gene encodes CDR1 MNHEY and CDR2 SVGAGI. In DNA, the CDR3 is TGTGCCAGCAGTAAACGACAGGGTTCCTACAATGAGCAGTTCTTC. Translating it yields CASSKRQGSYNEQFF.